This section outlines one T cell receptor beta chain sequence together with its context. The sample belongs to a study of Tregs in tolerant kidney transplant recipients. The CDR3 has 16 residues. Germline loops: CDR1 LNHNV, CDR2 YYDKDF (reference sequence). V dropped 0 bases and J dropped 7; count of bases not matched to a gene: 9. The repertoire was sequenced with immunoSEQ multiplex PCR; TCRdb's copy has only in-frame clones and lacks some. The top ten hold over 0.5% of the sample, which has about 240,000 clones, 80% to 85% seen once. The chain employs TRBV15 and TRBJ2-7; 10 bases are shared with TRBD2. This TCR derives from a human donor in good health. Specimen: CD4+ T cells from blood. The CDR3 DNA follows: TGTGCCACCAGCAGAGAGGCAGCGGGAGGGCCGAGAGAGCAGTACTTC. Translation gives CATSREAAGGPREQYF. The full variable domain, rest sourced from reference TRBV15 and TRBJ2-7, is DAMVIQNPRYQVTQFGKPVTLSCSQTLNHNVMYWYQQKSSQAPKLLFHYYDKDFNNEADTPDNFQSRRPNTSFCFLDIRSPGLGDTAMYLCATSREAAGGPREQYFGPGTRLTVT.